Listed below are T cell receptor beta chains from one sample, sequenced in a study of cytomegalovirus exposure and HLA in healthy donors. Sequenced by immunoSEQ multiplex PCR; TCRdb stores in-frame clones only, minus some. The repertoire has 150,000 to 200,000 clones, 70% to 80% of them found once; the top ten carry about 2.3%. Sequenced sample: PBMCs. These receptor sequences come from a woman in her forties or fifties in good health and CMV-seronegative. Both conserved end residues are part of each CDR3. The order of the fields is D gene, CDR3 length, J gene, V gene, CDR3 protein. D genes are given only for firm matches.

>TRBD1|15|TRBJ1-5|TRBV6-1
CASSETGVSNQPQHF
>TRBD1|15|TRBJ2-6|TRBV6-5
CASGQGGSGANVLTF
>TRBD2|15|TRBJ2-5|TRBV7-3
CASSRSGTYQETQYF
>NA|13|TRBJ1-6|TRBV6-5
CASKYRDNSPLHF
>TRBD2|15|TRBJ2-1|TRBV28
CASSATSGRAHEQFF
>NA|13|TRBJ1-1|TRBV19
CASSITSSTEAFF
>NA|11|TRBJ2-3|TRBV7-9
CSSSRSDTQYF
>TRBD2|14|TRBJ2-1|TRBV7-2
CASSRGGSPGEQFF
>TRBD1|16|TRBJ2-5|TRBV18
CASSPFVRDSQGTQYF
>NA|15|TRBJ2-1|TRBV6-5
CASSYSSGATNEQFF
>TRBD1|19|TRBJ1-3|TRBV7-9
CASSRDRGSASGLRNTIYF
>NA|13|TRBJ2-3|TRBV6-6
CASSYLLTDTQYF
>TRBD2|13|TRBJ2-2|TRBV7-3
CASSLRRERELFF
>NA|15|TRBJ2-2|TRBV14
CASSYRTLNTGELFF
>NA|18|TRBJ2-7|TRBV4-1
CASSQDPPGAANNYEQYF
>TRBD1|15|TRBJ2-7|TRBV5-1
CASSTGTGSSYEQYF
>TRBD2|15|TRBJ2-3|TRBV19
CASSLKGLGPYRQYF
>NA|16|TRBJ2-7|TRBV5-6
CASSLDKGPGGHEQYF
>NA|15|TRBJ1-3|TRBV4-3
CASSQVGKLENTIYF
>TRBD2|15|TRBJ2-1|TRBV7-9
CASSFWTSDHNEQFF
>TRBD1|16|TRBJ1-5|TRBV15
CATSSHRTGTRQPQHF
>NA|14|TRBJ1-5|TRBV6-6
CASSYAESNQPQHF
>NA|13|TRBJ2-3|TRBV7-9
CASSLIGTDTQYF
>TRBD1|16|TRBJ1-5|TRBV4-3
CSTTIADRKGREPQHF
>NA|15|TRBJ1-6|TRBV4-1
CASSQGRAYNSPLHF
>NA|14|TRBJ2-3|TRBV19
CASRAGKGTDTQYF
>NA|16|TRBJ2-2|TRBV5-1
CASTTRPGTNTGELFF
>NA|14|TRBJ2-1|TRBV10-1
CASSERDTYNEQFF
>TRBD2|15|TRBJ2-1|TRBV19
CASSRTSGSVDEQFF
>NA|16|TRBJ2-2|TRBV5-4
CASSIRSQGAAGELFF
>TRBD1|15|TRBJ1-1|TRBV28
CASSSARQGSTEAFF
>NA|15|TRBJ1-4|TRBV6-5
CASTTLGVSDEKLFF
>NA|15|TRBJ1-4|TRBV28
CASSFAGVANEKLFF
>TRBD2|15|TRBJ2-1|TRBV6-6
CASRGRGGTYNEQFF
>NA|14|TRBJ2-3|TRBV5-1
CASSPPDSTDTQYF
>NA|15|TRBJ2-2|TRBV27
CAPQGCCGRRGELFF
>TRBD1|15|TRBJ1-1|TRBV9
CASSMRTGADTEAFF
>NA|13|TRBJ1-5|TRBV30
CAWSVQRDSAQHF
>TRBD2|17|TRBJ2-7|TRBV15
CATSRVGRGGRAHEQYF
>TRBD1|14|TRBJ1-1|TRBV9
CASTLTGESTEAFF
>TRBD1|13|TRBJ2-7|TRBV7-9
CASSRTGGYEQYF
>TRBD1|14|TRBJ2-7|TRBV6-1
CAIRTGGTIYEQYF
>TRBD1|14|TRBJ2-3|TRBV5-4
CASSPGQDAHTQYF
>NA|15|TRBJ1-1|TRBV28
CASTLFVGLNTEAFF
>TRBD2|15|TRBJ2-1|TRBV29-1
CSVGERGSSYNEQFF
>TRBD2|19|TRBJ2-3|TRBV18
CASSPTGTSGGASTDTQYF
>TRBD1|16|TRBJ2-1|TRBV9
CASSREGTASYNEQFF
>NA|13|TRBJ2-5|TRBV7-2
CASNPDGGRTQYF
>NA|12|TRBJ2-2|TRBV19
CASSMGVGELFF
>NA|14|TRBJ2-1|TRBV11-3
CASSPRRTGDEQFF
>NA|14|TRBJ1-2|TRBV19
CASRSRQVLYGYTF
>NA|14|TRBJ1-1|TRBV7-8
CASSPRDFNTEAFF
>NA|16|TRBJ1-3|TRBV28
CASSWGGGRSGNTIYF
>NA|15|TRBJ1-2|TRBV7-9
CASSLEYFGDYGYTF
>NA|15|TRBJ1-4|TRBV7-2
CASSSTIATNEKLFF
>NA|14|TRBJ1-3|TRBV5-1
CASSLTVGGNTIYF
>TRBD1|17|TRBJ2-1|TRBV14
CASSQTGGLFSYNEQFF
>TRBD2|15|TRBJ2-7|TRBV7-2
CASSLELAGAHEQYF
>NA|14|TRBJ1-3|TRBV5-6
CASSLDRVRGTIYF
>NA|15|TRBJ1-1|TRBV7-2
CASSFDGWVNTEAFF